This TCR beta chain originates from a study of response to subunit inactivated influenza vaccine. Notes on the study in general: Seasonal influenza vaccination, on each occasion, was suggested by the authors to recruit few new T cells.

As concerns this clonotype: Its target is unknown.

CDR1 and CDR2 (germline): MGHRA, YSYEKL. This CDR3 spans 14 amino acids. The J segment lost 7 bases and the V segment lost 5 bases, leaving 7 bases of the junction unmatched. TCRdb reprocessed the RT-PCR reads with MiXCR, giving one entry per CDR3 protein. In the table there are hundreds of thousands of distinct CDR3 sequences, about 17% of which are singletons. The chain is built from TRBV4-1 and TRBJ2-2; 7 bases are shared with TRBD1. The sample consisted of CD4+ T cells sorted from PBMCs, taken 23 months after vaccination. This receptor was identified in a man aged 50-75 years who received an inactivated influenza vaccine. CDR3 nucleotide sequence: TGCGCCAGCAGCGAGCGAGGGGGCTTCGGGGAGCTGTTTTTT. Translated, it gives CASSERGGFGELFF.